This TCR beta chain was profiled in a study of cytomegalovirus exposure and HLA in healthy donors. The study, taken as a whole, reports: In a later analysis, V- and J-gene trimming of beta chains associated with a DCLRE1C missense variant, replicated independently. Near-uniform donor sequencing depth was presumed by presence/absence analyses.

To note about this clone: Its antigen is undetermined.

The PCR ran on 60 Vbeta and 13 Jbeta primers. Assay used: immunoSEQ multiplex PCR; TCRdb lists only in-frame clones, some missing. The sample includes 55,000 to 70,000 clones, 70% to 80% of them seen just once. Germline CDR1 MNHNS, CDR2 SASEGT. V was trimmed by 2 bases and J by 2 bases, leaving 10 bases between them. The CDR3 has 14 amino acids. V usage is TRBV6-1 and J usage is TRBJ2-7, with a possible D match to TRBD1 (5 bases). The clonotype comes from a man between 18 and 35 years old in good health and CMV-seropositive. Specimen: PBMCs. CDR3 nucleotide sequence: TGTGCCAGCAGTGAACGACAGTACCCCTACGAGCAGTACTTC. Residues: CASSERQYPYEQYF.